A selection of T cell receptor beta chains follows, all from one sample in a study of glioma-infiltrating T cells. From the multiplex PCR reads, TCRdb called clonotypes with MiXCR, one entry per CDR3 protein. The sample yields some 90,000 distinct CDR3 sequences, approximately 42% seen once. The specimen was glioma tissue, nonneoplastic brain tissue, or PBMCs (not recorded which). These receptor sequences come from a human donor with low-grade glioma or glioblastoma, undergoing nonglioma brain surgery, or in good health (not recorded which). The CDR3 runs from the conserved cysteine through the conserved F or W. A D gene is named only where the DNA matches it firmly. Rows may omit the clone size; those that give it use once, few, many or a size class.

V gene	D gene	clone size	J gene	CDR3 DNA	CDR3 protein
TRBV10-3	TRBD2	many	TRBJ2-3	TGTGCCATCAGTGTTAACGGGAGGGACGATACGCAGTATTTT	CAISVNGRDDTQYF
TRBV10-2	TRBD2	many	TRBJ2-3	TGCGCCAGCAGCATACTAGCGGATATTAGCACAGATACGCAGTATTTT	CASSILADISTDTQYF
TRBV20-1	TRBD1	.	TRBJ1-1	TGCAGTGCTTGGAATCCGGGACAGGGCCGGTTTGAGGCTTTCTTT	CSAWNPGQGRFEAFF
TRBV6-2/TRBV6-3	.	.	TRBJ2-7	TGTGCCAGCACCGGGGGCCCGGGGGTCTACGAGCAGTACTTC	CASTGGPGVYEQYF
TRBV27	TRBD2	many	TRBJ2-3	TGTGCCAGCAGTTTTGGGGGACTAATGGGACATACGCAGTATTTT	CASSFGGLMGHTQYF
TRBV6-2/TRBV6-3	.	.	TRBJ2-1	TGTGCCAGCAGTTACTCCGGTGAGCAGTTCTTC	CASSYSGEQFF
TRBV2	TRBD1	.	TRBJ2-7	TGTGCCAGCGACGGGGACAGCCATGCCTACGAGCAGTACTTC	CASDGDSHAYEQYF
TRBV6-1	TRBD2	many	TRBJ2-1	TGTGCCAGCATGAATAGCGGGGGGCAGGGTGAGCAGTTCTTC	CASMNSGGQGEQFF
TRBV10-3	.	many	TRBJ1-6	TGTGCCATCAGTGATGGGGGTGGATCACCCCTCCACTTT	CAISDGGGSPLHF
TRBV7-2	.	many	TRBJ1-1	TGTGCCAGCAGCTTAGATCCCGTGGGGAACACTGAAGCTTTCTTT	CASSLDPVGNTEAFF
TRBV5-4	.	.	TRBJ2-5	TGTGCCAGCGGACCGGGAAGCCAAGAGACCCAGTACTTC	CASGPGSQETQYF
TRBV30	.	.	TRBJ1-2	TGTGCCTGGATCCGGACTGGGTACTCTGGCTACACCTTC	CAWIRTGYSGYTF
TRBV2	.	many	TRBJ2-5	TGTGCCAGCAGTGAGTTGGGGGTGGAGACCCAGTACTTC	CASSELGVETQYF
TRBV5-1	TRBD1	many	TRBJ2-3	TGCGCCAGCAGAAGCCGGACAGGCAGCACAGATACGCAGTATTTT	CASRSRTGSTDTQYF
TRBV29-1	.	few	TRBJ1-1	TGCAGCGTTGAAAGGCCCCGGTTTCGGAACACTGAAGCTTTCTTT	CSVERPRFRNTEAFF
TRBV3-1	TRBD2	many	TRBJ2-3	TGTGCCAGCAGCCAAGCATCGGGAGGGCCAGGTACGCAGTATTTT	CASSQASGGPGTQYF
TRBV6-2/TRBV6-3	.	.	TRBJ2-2	TGCGCCAGCAGTTACGTGATTGTGAAGTACACCGGGGAGCTGTTTTTT	CASSYVIVKYTGELFF
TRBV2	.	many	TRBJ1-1	TGTGCCAGCACAATGAATCGGGCGCTCACTGAAGCTTTCTTT	CASTMNRALTEAFF
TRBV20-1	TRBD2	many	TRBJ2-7	TGCAGTGCTAGAAGGCCTAGCGGTTTTGAGCAGTACTTC	CSARRPSGFEQYF
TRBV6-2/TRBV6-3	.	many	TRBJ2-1	TGTGCCAGCAGCCAAGCACATGAGCAGTTCTTC	CASSQAHEQFF
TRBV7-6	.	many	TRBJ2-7	TGTGCCAGCAGCCACAACCCCGGGTCCCAGGTAGTCGAGCAGTACTTC	CASSHNPGSQVVEQYF
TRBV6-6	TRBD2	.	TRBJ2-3	TGTGCCAGCAGCCCGGGACTAGTGGGAGTAAGGGATACGCTGTATTTT	CASSPGLVGVRDTLYF
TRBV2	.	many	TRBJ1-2	TGTGCCAGCAGTCGGGGCAGTGGCTACACCTTC	CASSRGSGYTF
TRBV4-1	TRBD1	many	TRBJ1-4	TGCGCCAGCAGCCCCGGGACAGGTGGTAATGAAAAACTGTTTTTT	CASSPGTGGNEKLFF
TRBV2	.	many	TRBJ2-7	TGTGCCAGCAGTGAATGGAACCGTTACGAGCAGTACTTC	CASSEWNRYEQYF
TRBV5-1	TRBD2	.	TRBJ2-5	TGCGCCAGCAGATTTAACACCGGGAGGTCGGAGACCCAGTACTTC	CASRFNTGRSETQYF
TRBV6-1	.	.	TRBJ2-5	TGTGCCATCAGTGAAGGAGGGGTCCAAGATACCCAGTACTTC	CAISEGGVQDTQYF
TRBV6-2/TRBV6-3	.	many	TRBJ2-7	TGTGCCAGCACCGGGAGCCCGGGGATCTACGAGCAGTACTTC	CASTGSPGIYEQYF
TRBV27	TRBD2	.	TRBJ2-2	TGTGCCAGCACCAGCGGGAGTGTGAACACCGGGGAGCTGTTTTTT	CASTSGSVNTGELFF
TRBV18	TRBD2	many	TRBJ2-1	TGTGCCAACGGAGCGGGGAGGTACAATGAGCAGTTCTTC	CANGAGRYNEQFF
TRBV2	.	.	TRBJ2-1	TGTGCCAGCGCCAGCAGTGAGCTCAGAGGGAATGAGCAGTTCTTC	CASASSELRGNEQFF
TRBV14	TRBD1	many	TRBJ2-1	TGTGCCAGCAGCCACTTGGGACAGAGGGTTAATGAGCAGTTCTTC	CASSHLGQRVNEQFF
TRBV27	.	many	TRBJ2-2	TGTGCCAGCAGTTCCGAGGAGCTTCGGGGCCACGGGGAGCTGTTTTTT	CASSSEELRGHGELFF
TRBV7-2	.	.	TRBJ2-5	TGTGCCAGCAGCCATAAGACTCGCTGTTCCTACTATCAGTACTTC	CASSHKTRCSYYQYF
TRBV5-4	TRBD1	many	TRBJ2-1	TGTGCCAGCACCCCGGGACAGGGGTATGAGCAGTTCTTC	CASTPGQGYEQFF
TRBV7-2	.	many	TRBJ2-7	TGTGCCAGCAGCTACCTTCCCGAATCCGAGCAGTACTTC	CASSYLPESEQYF
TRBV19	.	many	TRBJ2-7	TGTGCCAGTAGCCGGGACCAGAACTACGAGCAGTACTTC	CASSRDQNYEQYF
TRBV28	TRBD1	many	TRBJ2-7	TGTGCCAGCAGCAAGACAGGGGGGACCTACGAGCAGTACTTC	CASSKTGGTYEQYF
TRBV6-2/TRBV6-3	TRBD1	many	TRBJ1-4	TGTGCCAGCAGTTCTGGACAGGGGGCGGGTAATGAAAAACTGTTTTTT	CASSSGQGAGNEKLFF
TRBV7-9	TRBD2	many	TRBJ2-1	TGTGCCAGCAGCATTAACGCCGGGACTAGAAGCAATGAGCAGTTCTTC	CASSINAGTRSNEQFF
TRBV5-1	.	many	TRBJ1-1	TGCGCCAGCAGCTTGGGGTCTCCTATGAACACTGAAGCTTTCTTT	CASSLGSPMNTEAFF
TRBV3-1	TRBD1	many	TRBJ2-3	TGTGCCAGCAGCACCGGGACAGGAAACACAGATACGCAGTATTTT	CASSTGTGNTDTQYF
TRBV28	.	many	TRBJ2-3	TGTGCCAGCAGTTCCATGGGAACCACAGATACGCAGTATTTT	CASSSMGTTDTQYF
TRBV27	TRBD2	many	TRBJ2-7	TGTGCCAGCAGTCGGCGGGAGGGCTACGAGCAGTACTTC	CASSRREGYEQYF
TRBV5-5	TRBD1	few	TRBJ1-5	TGTGCCAGCAGCCTCCGACAGGGAGGAGGGCCCCAGCATTTT	CASSLRQGGGPQHF
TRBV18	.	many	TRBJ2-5	TGTGCCAGCTCACGATATCGGGGGCAAGAGACCCAGTACTTC	CASSRYRGQETQYF
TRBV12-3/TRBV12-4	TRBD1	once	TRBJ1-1	TGTGCCAGCAGCTACAGGGGCTTTGGGAGGTACACTGAAGCTTTCTTT	CASSYRGFGRYTEAFF
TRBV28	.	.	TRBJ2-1	TGTGCCGGCAGTTTATCCATGGGTGGTAGGAATGTGCAGTTCTTC	CAGSLSMGGRNVQFF
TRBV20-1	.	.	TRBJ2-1	TGCTGCACCGACCCGGAACCTTCCAGCTACGAGCAGTCCTTC	CCTDPEPSSYEQSF
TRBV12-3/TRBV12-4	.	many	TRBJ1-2	TGTGCCAGCAGCCCCGAGCGAAACTATGGCTACACCTTC	CASSPERNYGYTF
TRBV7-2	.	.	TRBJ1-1	TGTGCCAGCAGCGGGTCGATCGAGACCATCATGAACACTGAAGCTTTCTTT	CASSGSIETIMNTEAFF
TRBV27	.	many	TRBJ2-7	TGTGCCAGCAGTTCCTTTAATGGGGGCGCCCCCTACGAGCAGTACTTC	CASSSFNGGAPYEQYF
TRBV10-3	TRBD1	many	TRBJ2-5	TGTGCCGTGACAGGGGGCATCGGCGAGACCCAGTACTTC	CAVTGGIGETQYF
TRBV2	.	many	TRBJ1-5	TGTGCCAGCAGTGATATATCATCTTATAGCAATCAGCCCCAGCATTTT	CASSDISSYSNQPQHF
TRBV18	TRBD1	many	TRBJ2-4	TGTGCCAGCTCACCACGGACAGGCGGTCAGTACTTC	CASSPRTGGQYF
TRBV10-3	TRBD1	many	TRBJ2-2	TGTGCCATCAGGACCGGGACAGCCGACACCGGGGAGCTGTTTTTT	CAIRTGTADTGELFF
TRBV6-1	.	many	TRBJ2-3	TGTGCCAGCAGTTACCGTTCGGGCACAGATACGCAGTATTTT	CASSYRSGTDTQYF